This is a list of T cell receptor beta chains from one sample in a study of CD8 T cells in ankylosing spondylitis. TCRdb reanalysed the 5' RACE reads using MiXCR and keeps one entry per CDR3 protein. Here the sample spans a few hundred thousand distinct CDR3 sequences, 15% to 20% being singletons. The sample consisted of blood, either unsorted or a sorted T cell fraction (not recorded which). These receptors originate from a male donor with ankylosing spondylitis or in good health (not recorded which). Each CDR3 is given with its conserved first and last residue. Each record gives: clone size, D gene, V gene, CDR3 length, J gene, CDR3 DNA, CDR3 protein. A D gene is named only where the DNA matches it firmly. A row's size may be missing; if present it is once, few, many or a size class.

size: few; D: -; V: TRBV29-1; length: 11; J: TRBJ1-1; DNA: TGCAGCGTTGGGTGGGGAGCTGAAGCTTTCTTT; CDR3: CSVGWGAEAFF
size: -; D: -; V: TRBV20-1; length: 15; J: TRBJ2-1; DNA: TGCAGTGCTAGAGATCCGCGGAGCTCCTACAATGAGCAGTTCTTC; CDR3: CSARDPRSSYNEQFF
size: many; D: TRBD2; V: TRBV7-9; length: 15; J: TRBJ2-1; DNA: TGTGCCAGCAGTCCTTCGTTTGCGGGGGGAGGGGAGTGGTTCTTC; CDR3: CASSPSFAGGGEWFF
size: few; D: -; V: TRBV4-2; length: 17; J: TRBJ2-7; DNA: TGTGCCAGCAGCCAAGCTCTAGTGGGGGACTTACTCTACGAGCAGTACTTC; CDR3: CASSQALVGDLLYEQYF
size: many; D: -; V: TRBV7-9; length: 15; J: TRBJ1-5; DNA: TGTGCCAGCAGCTCGGACAGAGAAGCCCATCAGCCCCAGCATTTT; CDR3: CASSSDREAHQPQHF
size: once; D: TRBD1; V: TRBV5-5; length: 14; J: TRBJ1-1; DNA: TGTGCCAGCAGCGCCCTACAGGGGATTGCTGAAGCTTTCTTT; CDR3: CASSALQGIAEAFF
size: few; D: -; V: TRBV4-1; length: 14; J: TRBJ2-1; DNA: TGCGCCAGCAGCCAAGAGTGGCGAGTCAATGAGCAGTTCTTC; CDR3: CASSQEWRVNEQFF
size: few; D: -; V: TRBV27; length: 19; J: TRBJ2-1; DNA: TGTGCCAGCAGTCCCTTACAGGGTTTGGCCCGCAGCTCCTACAATGAGCAGTTCTTC; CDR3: CASSPLQGLARSSYNEQFF
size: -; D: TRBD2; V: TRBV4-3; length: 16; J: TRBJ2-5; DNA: TGCGCCAGCAGCCAAGCCGGACTAGCGGGGGCGGAGACCCAGTACTTC; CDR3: CASSQAGLAGAETQYF
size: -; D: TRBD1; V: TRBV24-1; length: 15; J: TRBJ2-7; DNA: TGTGCCACCAGTGTCGGACAGGGAGGAGTCGACGAGCAGTACTTC; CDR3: CATSVGQGGVDEQYF
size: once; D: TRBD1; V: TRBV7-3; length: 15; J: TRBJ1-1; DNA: TGTGCCAGCAGCTTTAGGGACAGGGAGAGTACTGAAGCTTTCTTT; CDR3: CASSFRDRESTEAFF
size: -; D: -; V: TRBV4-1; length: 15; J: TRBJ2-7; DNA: TGCGCCAGCAGCCATACCGAAGCGGTTACCTACGAGCAGTACTTC; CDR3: CASSHTEAVTYEQYF
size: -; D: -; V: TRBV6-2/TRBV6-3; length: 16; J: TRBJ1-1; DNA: TGTGCCAGCAGTTACTCGAGGGAAAGGGGGTTCACTGAAGCTTTCTTT; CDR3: CASSYSRERGFTEAFF
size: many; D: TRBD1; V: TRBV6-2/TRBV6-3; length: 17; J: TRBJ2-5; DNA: TGTGCCAGCAGTTACTTTCCGCCGACAGGGGTAGAAGAGACCCAGTACTTC; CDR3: CASSYFPPTGVEETQYF
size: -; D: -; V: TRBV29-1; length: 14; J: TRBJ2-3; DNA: TGCAGCGCCAGACTCGACGTCCCCACAGATACGCAGTATTTT; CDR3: CSARLDVPTDTQYF
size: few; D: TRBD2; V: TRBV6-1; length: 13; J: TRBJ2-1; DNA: TGTGCCAGCAGCACCATAGCGGGAGACGAGCAGTTCTTC; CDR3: CASSTIAGDEQFF
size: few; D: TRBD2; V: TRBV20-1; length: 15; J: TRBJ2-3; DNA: TGCAGTGCCCGCCGGACTAGCGGACTCACAGATACGCAGTATTTT; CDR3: CSARRTSGLTDTQYF
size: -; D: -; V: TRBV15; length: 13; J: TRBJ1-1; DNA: TGTGCCACCAGCGACGGGCGGAACACTGAAGCTTTCTTT; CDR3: CATSDGRNTEAFF
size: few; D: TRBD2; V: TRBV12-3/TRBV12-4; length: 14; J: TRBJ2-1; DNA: TGTGCCTCAAGGGGCGGGGGGCTACACAATGAGCAGTTCTTC; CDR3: CASRGGGLHNEQFF
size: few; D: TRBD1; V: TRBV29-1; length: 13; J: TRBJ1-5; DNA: TGCAGCGTTGGTGAGGGGGCGGGTCAGCCCCAGCATTTT; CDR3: CSVGEGAGQPQHF
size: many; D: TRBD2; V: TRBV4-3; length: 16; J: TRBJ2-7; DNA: TGCGCCAGCAGCCAAGATGGAACTAGCGGAGTCTACGAGCAGTACTTC; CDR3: CASSQDGTSGVYEQYF
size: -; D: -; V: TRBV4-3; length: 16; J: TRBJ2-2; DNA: TGCGCCAGCAGCCAAGATAGGACGGGAATCACCGGGGAGCTGTTTTTT; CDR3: CASSQDRTGITGELFF
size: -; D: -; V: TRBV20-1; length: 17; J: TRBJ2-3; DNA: TGCAGTGCCCCTGGGGGCAGGAGGGAGGGCCGGTTAGATACGCAGTATTTT; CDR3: CSAPGGRREGRLDTQYF
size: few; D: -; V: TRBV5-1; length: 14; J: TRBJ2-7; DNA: TGCGCCAGCAGCTCGGAGGTACTCGCCTACGAGCAGTACTTC; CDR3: CASSSEVLAYEQYF
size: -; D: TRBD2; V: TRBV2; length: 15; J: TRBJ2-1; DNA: TGTGCCAGCAGTCGAGCGGGAGGGCCGCTCAATGAGCAGTTCTTC; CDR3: CASSRAGGPLNEQFF
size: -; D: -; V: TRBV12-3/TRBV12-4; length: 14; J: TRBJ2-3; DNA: TGTGCCAGCACCCCGGACAGAGTTACAGATACGCAGTATTTT; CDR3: CASTPDRVTDTQYF
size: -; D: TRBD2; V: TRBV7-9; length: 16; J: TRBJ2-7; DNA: TGTGCCAGCAGCCCTAAGGACCCTAGCGGGATCTACGAGCAGTACTTC; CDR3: CASSPKDPSGIYEQYF
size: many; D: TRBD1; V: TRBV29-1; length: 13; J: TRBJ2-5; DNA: TGCAGCGCGGACCGGGACAGAGAAGAGACCCAGTACTTC; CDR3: CSADRDREETQYF
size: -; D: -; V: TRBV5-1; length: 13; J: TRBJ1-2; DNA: TGCGCCAGCAGCTTGGGGCGGTACTATGGCTACACCTTC; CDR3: CASSLGRYYGYTF
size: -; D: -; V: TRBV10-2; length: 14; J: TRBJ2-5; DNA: TGCGCCAGCAGTGAACTGGACATCCAAGAGACCCAGTACTTC; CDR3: CASSELDIQETQYF
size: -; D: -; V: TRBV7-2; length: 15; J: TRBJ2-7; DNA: TGTGCCAGCAGCTCCTCACAGGGAATTTCCTACGAGCAGTACTTC; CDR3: CASSSSQGISYEQYF
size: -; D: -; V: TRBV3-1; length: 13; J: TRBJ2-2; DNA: TGTGCCAGCAGCCAAGAGAGCACCGGGGAGCTGTTTTTT; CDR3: CASSQESTGELFF
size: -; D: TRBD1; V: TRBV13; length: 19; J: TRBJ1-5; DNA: TGTGCCAGCAGCACGTCGACAGGGCTCCTATTTTATAGCAATCAGCCCCAGCATTTT; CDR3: CASSTSTGLLFYSNQPQHF
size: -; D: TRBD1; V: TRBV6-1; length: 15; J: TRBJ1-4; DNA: TGTGCCAGCAGCCCAGGGGGGCTTAATAATGAAAAACTGTTTTTT; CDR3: CASSPGGLNNEKLFF
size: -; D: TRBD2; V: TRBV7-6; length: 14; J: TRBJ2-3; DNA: TGTGCCAGCAGCCTAGCGGGATACACAGATACGCAGTATTTT; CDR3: CASSLAGYTDTQYF
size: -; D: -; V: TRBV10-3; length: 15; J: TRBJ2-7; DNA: TGTGCCATCAGTGAGGGATCGCGCGGGTCTCCCGAGCAGTACTTC; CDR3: CAISEGSRGSPEQYF
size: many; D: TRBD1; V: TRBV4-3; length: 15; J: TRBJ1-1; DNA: TGCGCCAGCAGCCAGGCCAGGGGGGGGAACACTGAAGCTTTCTTT; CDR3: CASSQARGGNTEAFF
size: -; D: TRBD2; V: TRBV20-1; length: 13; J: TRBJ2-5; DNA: TGCAGTGCTAGGTCGGGACTAGGAGAGACCCAGTACTTC; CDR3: CSARSGLGETQYF
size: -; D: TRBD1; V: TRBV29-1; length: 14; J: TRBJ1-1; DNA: TGCAGCGTTGGCCCTCGACAGGGCCACACTGAAGCTTTCTTT; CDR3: CSVGPRQGHTEAFF
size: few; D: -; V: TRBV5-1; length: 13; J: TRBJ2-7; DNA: TGCGCCAGCAGCAACGGGACCTGGGGCGAGCAGTACTTC; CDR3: CASSNGTWGEQYF
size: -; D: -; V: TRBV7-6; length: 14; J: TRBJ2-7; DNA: TGTGCCAGCAGCCCAGAGGACAGAAACTACGAGCAGTACTTC; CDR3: CASSPEDRNYEQYF
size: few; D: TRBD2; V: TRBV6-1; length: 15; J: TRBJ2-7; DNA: TGTGCCAGCAGTGATTTGGGGACTAGCGGGTACGAGCAGTACTTC; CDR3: CASSDLGTSGYEQYF
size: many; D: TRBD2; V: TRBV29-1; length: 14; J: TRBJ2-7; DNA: TGCAGCGTTGATGACACTAGCGGGAGTAACGAGCAGTACTTC; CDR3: CSVDDTSGSNEQYF
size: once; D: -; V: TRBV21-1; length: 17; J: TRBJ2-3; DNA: TGTGCCAGCAGCAAAGGGGACAGGGGGACTCCAGGAGATACGCAGTATTTT; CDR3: CASSKGDRGTPGDTQYF
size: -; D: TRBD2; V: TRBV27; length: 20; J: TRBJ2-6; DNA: TGTGCCAGCAGCCCTATCGTTCTAGCGGGGGCTTCCTCTGGGGCCAACGTCCTGACTTTC; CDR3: CASSPIVLAGASSGANVLTF
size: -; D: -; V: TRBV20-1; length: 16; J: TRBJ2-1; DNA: TGCAGTGCTAGAGTAGTAGACCCGGACTCCTACAATGAGCAGTTCTTC; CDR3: CSARVVDPDSYNEQFF
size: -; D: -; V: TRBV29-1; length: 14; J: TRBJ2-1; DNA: TGCAGCGTTCGGGACCCGGACTCCTACAATGAGCAGTTCTTC; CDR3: CSVRDPDSYNEQFF
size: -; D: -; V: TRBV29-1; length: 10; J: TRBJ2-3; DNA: TGCAGCACGGACACAGATACGCAGTATTTT; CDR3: CSTDTDTQYF
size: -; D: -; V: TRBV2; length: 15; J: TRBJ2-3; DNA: TGTGCCAGCAGTGACCCCACACAAGGCACAGATACGCAGTATTTT; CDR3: CASSDPTQGTDTQYF
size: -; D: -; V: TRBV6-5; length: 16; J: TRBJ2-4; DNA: TGTGCCAGCAGTTACTCCTCGGGGGGCCGGCCTAACATTCAGTACTTC; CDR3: CASSYSSGGRPNIQYF
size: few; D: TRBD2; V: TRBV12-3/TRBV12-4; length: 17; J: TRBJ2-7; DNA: TGTGCCAGCACCACCCTTCCCCCTAGCGGGGCTCCATACGAGCAGTACTTC; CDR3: CASTTLPPSGAPYEQYF
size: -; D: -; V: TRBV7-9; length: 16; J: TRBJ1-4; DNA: TGTGCCAGCAGCCCTTCAGTGGGCACGCTTAATGAAAAACTGTTTTTT; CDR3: CASSPSVGTLNEKLFF
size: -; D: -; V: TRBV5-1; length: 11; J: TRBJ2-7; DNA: TGCGCCAGCAGGAGGGGTAGTGAGCAGTACTTC; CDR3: CASRRGSEQYF
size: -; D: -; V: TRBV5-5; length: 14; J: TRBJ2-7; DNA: TGTGCCAGCAGCTCCCGGGACGGGAACTACGAGCAGTACTTC; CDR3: CASSSRDGNYEQYF
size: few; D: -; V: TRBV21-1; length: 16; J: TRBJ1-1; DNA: TGTGCCAGCAGCAAAGTCCGTGACGCCGGGGGTACTGAAGCTTTCTTT; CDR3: CASSKVRDAGGTEAFF
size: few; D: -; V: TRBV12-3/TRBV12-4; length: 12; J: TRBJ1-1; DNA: TGTGCCAGCAGTTTCAACGAGATAGGAGCTTTCTTT; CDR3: CASSFNEIGAFF
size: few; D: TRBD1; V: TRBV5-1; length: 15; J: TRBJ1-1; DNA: TGCGCCAGCAGCCTGAACCTACCAGGGGGCACTGAAGCTTTCTTT; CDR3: CASSLNLPGGTEAFF